In its sample, the clone carrying this T cell receptor (beta chain) was seen a few times. The data are from a study of OX40 agonist ivuxolimab in advanced cancers. This CDR3 is 13 amino acids long. From germline, CDR1 is SGHNT and CDR2 YYREEE (reference sequence). The ends were cut back, 4 bases at V and 5 bases at J, with 12 bases in the middle. Some clones are missing from TCRdb's copy, which holds only in-frame ones; the method was immunoSEQ multiplex PCR. Of about 65,000 clones detected, roughly nine tenths appear once; the ten largest clones hold around 1.8%. This chain links TRBV5-4 with TRBJ1-2; TRBD1 might be the D (6 bases). This material consisted of CD4+ or CD8+ T cells sorted from blood, taken in a trial of the OX40 agonist ivuxolimab. The TCR was taken from an adult with an advanced solid tumor such as melanoma, head and neck, liver or kidney cancer. This CDR3 is CASSTTGKYGYTF. CDR3 bases: TGTGCCAGCAGCACCACAGGGAAATATGGCTACACCTTC.